Described below is a single TCR beta chain sequence and its context. Its antigen target is currently unknown. One base away there is no much larger clone; base qualities are not given. Via the germline V gene, CDR1 is SNHLY and CDR2 FYNNEI. Trimming at the junction amounts to 2 bases on V and 3 bases on J, and the germline ends lie 14 bases apart. Taken from cysteine to phenylalanine, the CDR3 has 15 residues. The only DNA kept is the CDR3, 45 bases in frame from the first base. This sample was included in a study of HIV-infected patients and healthy controls (dated by TCRdb to between 2013 and 2015). In the study overall: The study asked whether deep sequencing of the TCR repertoire from small blood samples of HIV patients could detect immune perturbation and reconstitution. Summary of the overall study and its limitations: In size-matched repertoire data, the apparent post-therapy recovery of the Gini index in HIV-infected patients was not replicated. The observed differences in diversity were not explained by the slight differences in age and sex profiles between the study cohorts. A major limit on how widely the findings apply, in the view of the authors, was that only sixteen HIV-infected individuals were processed. Compared with untreated HIV+ repertoires, healthy control repertoires had roughly threefold more distinct CDR3s and higher Shannon diversity. HIV-infected repertoires showed significantly elevated mean Gini indices relative to controls, which possibly reflects oligoclonality. Alpha-beta chain pairing was not determined in the samples. Sequencing depth was restricted by the use of whole blood, which also prevented the dynamics of distinct T-cell subpopulations from being separated. Eight alpha and eight beta V genes showed significantly different mean usage between HIV-infected patients and controls. Comparisons were complicated by unequal numbers of distinct sequences between patients and controls, and rare events from HIV-infected data were overweighted by size-matching. In the study, no determination of donor HLA types was made. Alpha-chain CDR3s from MAIT cells occurred at high frequency in healthy controls but were severely depleted in HIV+ repertoires. During therapy, a significant decrease in frequency was seen for HIV-associated CDR3s, whereas no significant change was found for CMV-associated CDR3s, although most of them became more frequent. Healthy controls shared more CDR3s between individuals than HIV+ patients, by Jaccard index and by count of highly shared sequences.

SuperScript III was used to reverse transcribe 500 ng RNA with primers targeting the alpha and beta constant regions. Separate alpha and beta chain libraries were made by chain-specific third strand synthesis with multiplexing indices. To avoid primer bias, the protocol used one single primer pair to amplify every rearrangement within a chain, and the protocol also attached molecular barcodes to each cDNA molecule. Purified cDNA was ligated with T4 RNA Ligase 1 onto a 5' RACE adapter bearing a random hexamer and the SP2 sequencing primer site. Second strand synthesis was primed from the SP2 site with Phusion polymerase, using slow temperature ramps to favor optimal annealing. Each molecule's 12-nucleotide barcode consisted of two random hexamer sequences, both added before amplification and joined together. An amplification PCR of approximately 25 cycles with P5s and P7 primers came after a short first PCR that had added P5 and P7 adapter elements plus a second index. In total the libraries went through about 25 PCR cycles, after which the libraries were quantified on a Qubit, sized on a Bioanalyzer, and diluted to 4 nM. Normalized libraries were sequenced on an Illumina MiSeq with 2 x 250 paired-end kits. Reverse transcription reactions were cleaned up on MinElute columns and eluted into around 10 ul Tris-Cl. Adapter ligations were incubated for around 22 hours at 16 degrees C and subsequently purified with AMPure XP beads at a 1:1 ratio. In the authors' own workflow: Demultiplexed FASTQ files were processed with a modified Decombinator that output V, J, insert and barcode information. Any sequence that shared a barcode yet differed from the dominant sequence was discarded as an error, and the number of original cDNA molecules was estimated by counting barcodes clustered at Levenshtein distance 3. The R packages ineq, vegan, igraph and RCytoscape were used for downstream analyses, with IMGT nomenclature and CDR3 definitions applied. V gene usage was computed over distinct sequences, each TCR counted once to avoid skew from clonal expansion. Whenever two unique CDR3 amino acid sequences within a donor differed by a single Levenshtein edit, similarity networks linked them. Published HIV-specific CDR3s (around 100 alpha, approximately 680 beta) and CMV-specific CDR3s (roughly twelve alpha, a few hundred beta) were compiled and searched for in the repertoires. It was shown by random subsampling to size-matched repertoires that the decreased diversity of patients was not caused by their lower sequence numbers. TCRdb handled the public reads itself, with Q25 trimming in fastp and clone calling in MiXCR, and kept productive beta chains. Under each unique CDR3 protein, matching rows form one entry showing the most common genes and DNA. It is TCRdb's table, rather than the study itself, that gives the V and J calls and clone size. The sample data list over 8,000 distinct CDR3 sequences, and 6.5% to 10% of these were observed just once. The ten largest clonotypes hold 3.5% of the sample.

Whole blood was used without cell fractionation, so the repertoire reflected all unsorted peripheral T cells. As controls, roughly nine uninfected healthy donors were sampled, and four of those donors gave samples twice, roughly 3 months apart. For RNA extraction, 2 to 3 ml of peripheral blood was collected into Tempus tubes. The TURBO-DNase kit was used to remove leftover genomic DNA, and GLOBINclear was used to deplete globin mRNA. The receptor was derived from an adult in good health. Rearrangement joined TRBV2 to TRBJ2-7; TRBD1 is possibly the D segment (6 matching bases). The sequenced material came from blood. The sequence in DNA is TGTGCCAGCAGTGAACATGGGGGCGACTACTACGAGCAGTACTTC. It translates as CASSEHGGDYYEQYF.